The present entry profiles one T cell receptor beta chain with its context. Assay: immunoSEQ multiplex PCR; the TCRdb copy retains only in-frame clones and omits some. This table holds about 36,000 clones, about four fifths found once. The data are from a study of OX40 agonist ivuxolimab in advanced cancers. The CDR3 extends over 17 amino acids. With 5 bases removed from V and 4 bases from J, the gap between germline ends came to 18 bases. Germline V gene sequence: CDR1 MNHEY, CDR2 SMNVEV (reference sequence). The receptor's source is an adult with an advanced solid tumor such as melanoma, head and neck, liver or kidney cancer. Source: CD4+ or CD8+ T cells sorted from blood, taken in a trial of the OX40 agonist ivuxolimab. V gene TRBV27 combines with J gene TRBJ2-6, with D possibly being TRBD1 or TRBD2 (6 bases each). DNA for the CDR3: TGTGCCAGCAGTCCCTTATCGGGGGCGTTGGGGGCCAACGTCCTGACTTTC. Translated: CASSPLSGALGANVLTF.